A single sample is the source of the 4 T cell receptor beta chains below, sequenced in a study of early T cells in non-severe SARS-CoV-2 infection. TCRdb re-derived calls from the 5' RACE reads in MiXCR, one entry per CDR3 protein. The sample includes 45,000 to 60,000 distinct CDR3 sequences, around 9% of them seen just once. Sequencing used whole blood. These receptors were obtained from an adult who was a healthcare worker with PCR-confirmed SARS-CoV-2 infection or an uninfected control (not recorded which).

The rearrangement links TRBV5-6 to TRBJ1-2; 7 bases are a match to TRBD1. Germline CDR1 is SGHDT and CDR2 is YYEEEE. This CDR3 comprises 14 residues. The J segment lost 4 bases and the V segment lost 6 bases, leaving 9 bases of the junction unmatched. In nucleotides, the CDR3 is TGTGCCAGCACTCCAAGGACAGGCGTCTATGGCTACACCTTC. Translating it yields CASTPRTGVYGYTF.

This clonotype was observed a few times. The V and J genes are TRBV29-1 and TRBJ2-1; D perhaps matches TRBD1 (5 bases). There are 13 residues in the CDR3. CDR1 is SQVTM and CDR2 is ANQGSEA in the germline V gene. The ends were cut back, 7 bases at V and 6 bases at J, with 16 bases in the middle. The CDR3: CSAQRGTGNEQFF. In DNA form, the CDR3 reads TGCAGCGCACAAAGGGGCACGGGCAATGAGCAGTTCTTC.

This clonotype was observed a handful of times. In DNA, the CDR3 is TGTGCCAGCAGCCTCGGGCCACCCTACGAGCAGTACTTC. Protein product: CASSLGPPYEQYF. This sequence joins TRBV12-3 or TRBV12-4 and TRBJ2-7, with D hard to call. The CDR3 covers 13 residues. V was cut by 6 bases and J by 2 bases, with 11 bases left in between.

J is TRBJ2-3 and V is TRBV5-1; D is possibly TRBD1 (6 bases). Trimming removed 4 bases from V and 4 bases from J, with 19 bases in between. Germline V gene lookup returns CDR1 SGHRS and CDR2 YFSETQ. The CDR3 loop spans 16 amino acids. CDR3 sequence reads: CASSLPLDSSADTQYF. The CDR3 coding sequence is TGCGCCAGCAGCCTTCCTTTGGACAGCAGTGCAGATACGCAGTATTTT.